This note documents a single T cell receptor beta chain sequence. The sample is drawn from a study of blood T cell repertoires in COVID-19. Turning to the study itself: Sample material is recorded as cDNA or gDNA derived from T cells, B-cell-depleted T cells, or PBMCs.

From germline, CDR1 is MGHRA and CDR2 YSYEKL. Trimming took off 3 bases at V and 2 bases at J, with 13 bases between the two ends. The CDR3 has 15 residues. Here immunoSEQ multiplex PCR was the method, and the copy in TCRdb shows in-frame clones only, minus some. The data contain roughly 410,000 clones, around 91% of them singletons. The chain combines TRBV4-1 with TRBJ1-2; D ambiguous. This clonotype originated in a woman in her thirties or forties with COVID-19, enrolled during active disease. The sequenced material came from peripheral blood. CDR3 nucleotide sequence: TGCGCCAGCAGCCAGCAACTGACGGAGAACTATGGCTACACCTTC. Protein: CASSQQLTENYGYTF.